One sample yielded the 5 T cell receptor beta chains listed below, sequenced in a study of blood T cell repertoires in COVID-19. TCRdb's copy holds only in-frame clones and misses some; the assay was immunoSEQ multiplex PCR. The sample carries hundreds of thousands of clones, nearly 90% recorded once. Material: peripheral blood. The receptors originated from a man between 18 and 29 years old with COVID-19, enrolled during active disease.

The CDR3 DNA reads as TGTGCCAGCAGCCCCGGGGGGGGTGCTGAAGCTTTCTTT. This sequence encodes CASSPGGGAEAFF. The chain is built from TRBV11-3 and TRBJ1-1, with D maybe TRBD1 (5 bases). This CDR3 has 13 amino acids. CDR1 SGHNT and CDR2 YENEEA come from the germline V gene. Trimming took off 5 bases at V and 6 bases at J, with 13 bases between the two ends.

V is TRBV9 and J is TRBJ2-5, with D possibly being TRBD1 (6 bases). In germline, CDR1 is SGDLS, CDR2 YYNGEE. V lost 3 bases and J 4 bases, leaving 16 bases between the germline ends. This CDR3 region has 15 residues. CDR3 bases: TGTGCCAGCAGCGCGGACAACGGACAGAGAGAGACCCAGTACTTC. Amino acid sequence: CASSADNGQRETQYF. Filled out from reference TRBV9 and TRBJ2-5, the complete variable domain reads DSGVTQTPKHLITATGQRVTLRCSPRSGDLSVYWYQQSLDQGLQFLIQYYNGEERAKGNILERFSAQQFPDLHSELNLSSLELGDSALYFCASSADNGQRETQYFGPGTRLLVL.

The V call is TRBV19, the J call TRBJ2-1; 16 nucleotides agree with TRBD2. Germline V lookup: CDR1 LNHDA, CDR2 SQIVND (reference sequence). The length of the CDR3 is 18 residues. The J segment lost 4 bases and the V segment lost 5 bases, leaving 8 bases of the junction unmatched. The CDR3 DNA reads TGTGCCAGTAGTTTCGGGACTAGCGGGAGGGCCAGGTACAATGAGCAGTTCTTC. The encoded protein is CASSFGTSGRARYNEQFF.

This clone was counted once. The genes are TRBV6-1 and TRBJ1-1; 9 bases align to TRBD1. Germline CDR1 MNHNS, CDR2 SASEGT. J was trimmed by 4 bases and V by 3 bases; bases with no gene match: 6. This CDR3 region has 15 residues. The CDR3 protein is CASSEMGTGSTEAFF. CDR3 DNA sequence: TGTGCCAGCAGTGAGATGGGGACAGGGAGCACTGAAGCTTTCTTT.

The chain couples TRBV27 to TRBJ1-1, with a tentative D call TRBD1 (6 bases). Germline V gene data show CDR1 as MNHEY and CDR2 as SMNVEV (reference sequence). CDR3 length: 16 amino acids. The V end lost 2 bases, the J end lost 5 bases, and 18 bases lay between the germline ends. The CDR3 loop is CASSLRRRGAETEAFF. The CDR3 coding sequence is TGTGCCAGCAGTTTAAGACGACGGGGGGCGGAGACTGAAGCTTTCTTT.